Below, 24 T cell receptor beta chains from the same sample are listed, as sequenced in a study of cytomegalovirus exposure and HLA in healthy donors. This PCR relied on a set of 60 Vbeta primers and 13 Jbeta primers. Only in-frame clones appear in the TCRdb table, and some are missing; sequencing was by immunoSEQ multiplex PCR. The sample includes 110,000 or so clones, nearly 85% seen only once; the top ten take under 6.5%. Source material: PBMCs. The receptor source for this set is a man younger than 30 in good health and CMV-seronegative.

The chain employs TRBV28 and TRBJ2-7; TRBD2 matches 10 bases. This CDR3 is 17 amino acids long. Losses at the gene ends were 5 bases for V and 6 bases for J; bases not matched to a gene: 16. Germline CDR1 and CDR2: MDHEN and SYDVKM. The CDR3 DNA sequence: TGTGCCAGCAGTGGACTCCCTAGCGGGAGTTTTGAGGCCGAGCAGTACTTC. Residues: CASSGLPSGSFEAEQYF. Complete variable domain (other parts from reference TRBV28 and TRBJ2-7): DVKVTQSSRYLVKRTGEKVFLECVQDMDHENMFWYRQDPGLGLRLIYFSYDVKMKEKGDIPEGYSVSREKKERFSLILESASTNQTSMYLCASSGLPSGSFEAEQYFGPGTRLTVT.

The rearrangement joins TRBV25-1 to TRBJ2-3; TRBD1 matches at 7 bases. The junction had 6 bases not matched to a gene; V was cut back by 9 bases and J by 9 bases. This CDR3 region has 11 residues. CDR1 MGHDK and CDR2 SYGVNS come from the germline V gene. The CDR3 is CASSDRLTQYF. The CDR3 DNA sequence: TGTGCCAGTTCGGACAGGTTAACGCAGTATTTT.

The chain combines TRBV10-1 with TRBJ2-1; 14 bases line up with TRBD2. Germline V gene data show CDR1 as WNHNN and CDR2 as SYGVQD (reference sequence). With 0 bases clipped from V and 7 bases from J, the junction kept 8 bases outside the gene matches. CDR3 length: 18 residues. CDR3 in amino acids: CASSESGLAGDSWNEQFF. CDR3 nucleotide sequence: TGCGCCAGCAGTGAGTCGGGACTAGCGGGAGACTCGTGGAATGAGCAGTTCTTC.

The chain is built from TRBV4-2 and TRBJ1-4; D possibly corresponds to TRBD1 (6 bases). The CDR3 length is 14 residues. V was cut by 0 bases and J by 7 bases, with 9 bases left in between. The germline CDR1 and CDR2 sequences are LGHNA and YNFKEQ. The CDR3 nucleotides are TGTGCCAGCAGCCAAGAATGGGACACTGAAAAACTGTTTTTT. It yields the protein CASSQEWDTEKLFF.

There are a few counts of this clone. CDR3 in DNA: TGTGCCAGCAGTGGAGGGGACAGGGTATCCGATGAGCAGTTCTTC. This translates into CASSGGDRVSDEQFF. This rearrangement joins TRBV6-1 to TRBJ2-1; TRBD1 matches at 9 bases. V shed 4 bases, J shed 8 bases, and the junction held 9 bases outside the gene matches. From germline, CDR1 is MNHNS and CDR2 SASEGT. The CDR3 spans 15 residues.

The chain carries TRBV12-5 and TRBJ2-7; D gene unclear. V was trimmed by 6 bases and J by 4 bases, leaving 10 bases between them. The germline gives CDR1 LGHNT, CDR2 FRNRAP. This CDR3 is built from 12 residues. For the CDR3, the DNA is TGTGCTAGTGGCCCGGCCGGGTACGAGCAGTACTTC. Its protein is CASGPAGYEQYF.

The V call is TRBV9, the J call TRBJ2-1; D may be TRBD2 (6 bases). V lost 3 bases and J lost 3, with 13 bases in between. The CDR3 covers 15 residues. The germline V gene encodes CDR1 SGDLS and CDR2 YYNGEE. The CDR3 spells CASSAEGSLYNEQFF. CDR3 DNA sequence: TGTGCCAGCAGCGCGGAGGGCTCCCTCTACAATGAGCAGTTCTTC.

The chain joins TRBV9 to TRBJ2-5, with D possibly being TRBD2 (6 bases). There are 16 residues in the CDR3. Germline V gene sequence: CDR1 SGDLS, CDR2 YYNGEE. Trimming cost V 3 bases and J 5 bases, with 20 bases left between them. The chain's CDR3 is CASSAQAFGRSETQYF. CDR3 in DNA: TGTGCCAGCAGCGCCCAAGCTTTTGGGAGGTCGGAGACCCAGTACTTC. Full variable domain (outside the CDR3, taken from reference TRBV9 and TRBJ2-5): DSGVTQTPKHLITATGQRVTLRCSPRSGDLSVYWYQQSLDQGLQFLIQYYNGEERAKGNILERFSAQQFPDLHSELNLSSLELGDSALYFCASSAQAFGRSETQYFGPGTRLLVL.

The genes are TRBV11-2 and TRBJ2-7, with TRBD2 as a possible D gene (6 bases). Trimming pared 4 bases from V and 0 bases from J, leaving 13 bases between. Germline V gene lookup returns CDR1 SGHAT and CDR2 FQNNGV. This CDR3 comprises 15 residues. The chain's CDR3 is CASSSEGPYSYEQYF. DNA of the CDR3: TGTGCCAGCAGCTCGGAGGGCCCCTACTCCTACGAGCAGTACTTC.

The chain carries TRBV4-3 and TRBJ2-3; the D is unclear. The germline CDR1 and CDR2 sequences are LGHNA and YSLEER. Trimming pared 5 bases from V and 2 bases from J, leaving 17 bases between. The CDR3 extends over 16 amino acids. In DNA form, the CDR3 reads TGCGCCAGCAGCGTGGCCTCTGGCGGATACACAGATACGCAGTATTTT. This codes for CASSVASGGYTDTQYF.

The rearrangement uses TRBV28 and TRBJ1-1; D is possibly TRBD1 (6 bases). The V and J ends lost 7 bases and 1 base respectively, with 16 bases between them. The germline CDR1 and CDR2 sequences are MDHEN and SYDVKM. The CDR3 totals 15 residues. The CDR3 loop is CASNGNREGNTEAFF. The CDR3 nucleotides read TGTGCCAGCAATGGGAACAGGGAGGGGAACACTGAAGCTTTCTTT. The full variable domain, completed using reference TRBV28 and TRBJ1-1, is DVKVTQSSRYLVKRTGEKVFLECVQDMDHENMFWYRQDPGLGLRLIYFSYDVKMKEKGDIPEGYSVSREKKERFSLILESASTNQTSMYLCASNGNREGNTEAFFGQGTRLTVV.

V and J are TRBV6-5 and TRBJ2-2, with TRBD1 matching 7 bases. This CDR3 region has 14 residues. Per germline, CDR1 MNHEY and CDR2 SVGAGI. With V trimmed by 6 bases and J by 1 base, 2 bases remained unmatched. The CDR3, as DNA: TGTGCCAGCAGCAGGACAGGGAACACCGGGGAGCTGTTTTTT. Its translation: CASSRTGNTGELFF.

V and J are TRBV7-8 and TRBJ2-3; 10 bases fit TRBD2. Germline CDR1 SGHVS, CDR2 FQNEAQ. The CDR3 extends over 15 amino acids. The V segment lost 4 bases and the J segment 2 bases; nucleotides outside the gene matches: 3. The CDR3 DNA reads TGTGCCAGCAGCTCCCTAGCGGGAGTCACAGATACGCAGTATTTT. Translation gives CASSSLAGVTDTQYF.

This clone appeared a single time. The chain joins TRBV11-3 to TRBJ2-3; TRBD1 agrees at 8 bases. V lost 10 bases, J lost 2 bases, and 8 bases stayed unmatched. Germline CDR1 reads SGHNT; CDR2 reads YENEEA. The CDR3 has 14 residues. The CDR3 coding sequence is TGTGCCATCCAGGGACAGGAGAACACAGATACGCAGTATTTT. Translating it yields CAIQGQENTDTQYF.

The V gene is TRBV28, the J gene TRBJ2-7; D possibly corresponds to TRBD2 (7 bases). Trimming pared 6 bases from V and 6 bases from J, leaving 12 bases between. Germline CDR1 reads MDHEN; CDR2 reads SYDVKM. The CDR3 extends over 12 amino acids. This chain's CDR3 is CASRRGGLEQYF. The DNA for the CDR3 is TGTGCCAGCAGGAGGGGGGGTCTCGAGCAGTACTTC.

This rearrangement joins TRBV28 to TRBJ2-3; D remains unclear. Germline CDR1 MDHEN, CDR2 SYDVKM. Deletions cut 3 bases from V and 0 bases from J, with 10 bases between. The CDR3 contains 15 residues. The CDR3 reads CASSFLASSTDTQYF. In DNA, the CDR3 is TGTGCCAGCAGTTTCCTGGCATCTAGCACAGATACGCAGTATTTT. Filled out from reference TRBV28 and TRBJ2-3, the complete variable domain reads DVKVTQSSRYLVKRTGEKVFLECVQDMDHENMFWYRQDPGLGLRLIYFSYDVKMKEKGDIPEGYSVSREKKERFSLILESASTNQTSMYLCASSFLASSTDTQYFGPGTRLTVL.

The chain has TRBV7-6 and TRBJ2-1, with 10 nucleotides matching TRBD2. The CDR3 contains 16 residues. Unmatched junction bases numbered 9, after V lost 2 bases and J lost 8 bases. Germline-derived CDR1 and CDR2 are SGHVS and FNYEAQ. CDR3 sequence (DNA): TGTGCCAGCAGCTTAACAGCGGGAGGGCGCTTCGATGAGCAGTTCTTC. Residues: CASSLTAGGRFDEQFF.

V and J are TRBV6-1 and TRBJ1-1; D possibly corresponds to TRBD1 (6 bases). Per the germline V gene, CDR1 is MNHNS and CDR2 is SASEGT. This CDR3 has 15 amino acids. Deletions cut 0 bases from V and 2 bases from J, with 10 bases between. CDR3 DNA: TGTGCCAGCAGTGAAGCGTCAGGGGTTAACACTGAAGCTTTCTTT. Protein: CASSEASGVNTEAFF.

The J gene is TRBJ1-4, the V gene TRBV28, with 9 bases lining up with TRBD1. Germline loops: CDR1 MDHEN, CDR2 SYDVKM. The CDR3 loop spans 15 amino acids. V lost 5 bases, J lost 4 bases, and 5 bases stayed unmatched. CDR3 in amino acids: CASSTGTGLNEKLFF. The CDR3 DNA follows: TGTGCCAGCAGTACCGGGACAGGGCTTAATGAAAAACTGTTTTTT. Full variable domain (outside the CDR3, taken from reference TRBV28 and TRBJ1-4): DVKVTQSSRYLVKRTGEKVFLECVQDMDHENMFWYRQDPGLGLRLIYFSYDVKMKEKGDIPEGYSVSREKKERFSLILESASTNQTSMYLCASSTGTGLNEKLFFGSGTQLSVL.

The chain employs TRBV7-3 and TRBJ2-1; the match to TRBD2 covers 14 bases. CDR1 and CDR2 (germline): SGHTA, FQGTGA. This CDR3 region has 16 residues. Trimming removed 3 bases from V and 6 bases from J; junction bases left unmatched: 4. In DNA, the CDR3 is TGTGCCAGCAGCTTGACGGGACTAGCGGGAGCCAATGAGCAGTTCTTC. Amino acid sequence: CASSLTGLAGANEQFF.

This sequence joins TRBV7-9 and TRBJ2-1, with 9 bases that match TRBD1. Germline values: CDR1 SEHNR, CDR2 FQNEAQ (reference sequence). The CDR3 covers 15 residues. The V gene end was trimmed by 3 bases and the J gene end by 5 bases; junction bases not matched to a gene: 5. This CDR3 reads CASSLSRTGDNEQFF. In DNA form, the CDR3 reads TGTGCCAGCAGCTTGTCTCGGACAGGGGACAATGAGCAGTTCTTC.

The chain links TRBV27 to TRBJ2-3; tentative D call: TRBD2 (6 bases). This CDR3 spans 13 amino acids. The germline V gene encodes CDR1 MNHEY and CDR2 SMNVEV (reference sequence). With 5 bases removed from V and 8 bases from J, the gap between germline ends came to 14 bases. The CDR3, as DNA: TGTGCCAGCAGTAAGAACGGGGGAGGTACGCAGTATTTT. Translation: CASSKNGGGTQYF.

This clone was seen only a few times. The chain combines TRBV4-1 with TRBJ1-6; 8 bases match TRBD1. The trim removed 8 bases at V and 7 bases at J, leaving 10 bases unmatched. The CDR3 consists of 15 residues. Germline values: CDR1 MGHRA, CDR2 YSYEKL. The CDR3 region has the DNA TGCGCCAGCGCACCATCCGGGACAGGCAATTCACCCCTCCACTTT. Translation: CASAPSGTGNSPLHF.

In its sample, this clone was seen a few times. The genes are TRBV5-5 and TRBJ2-1; 10 positions agree with TRBD1. Trimming removed 4 bases from V and 1 base from J; junction bases left unmatched: 5. The germline V gene has CDR1 SGHKS and CDR2 YYEKEE (reference sequence). This CDR3 spans 16 amino acids. The CDR3 DNA is TGTGCCAGCAGCAAAGGACAGGGGGGTTCCTACAATGAGCAGTTCTTC. Amino acids: CASSKGQGGSYNEQFF.